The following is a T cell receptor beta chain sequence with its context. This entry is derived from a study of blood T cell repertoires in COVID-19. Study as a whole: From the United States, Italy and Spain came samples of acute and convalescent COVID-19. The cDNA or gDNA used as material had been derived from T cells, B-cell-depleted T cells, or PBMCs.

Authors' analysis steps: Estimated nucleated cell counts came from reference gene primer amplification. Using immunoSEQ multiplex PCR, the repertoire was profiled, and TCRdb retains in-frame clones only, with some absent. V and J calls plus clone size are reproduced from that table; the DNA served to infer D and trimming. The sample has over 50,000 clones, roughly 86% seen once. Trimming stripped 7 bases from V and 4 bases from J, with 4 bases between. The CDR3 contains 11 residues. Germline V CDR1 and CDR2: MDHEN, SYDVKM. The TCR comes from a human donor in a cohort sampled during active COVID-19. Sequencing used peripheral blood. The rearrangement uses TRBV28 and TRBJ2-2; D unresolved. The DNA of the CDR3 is TGTGCCAGCACGGGCACCGGGGAGCTGTTTTTT. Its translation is CASTGTGELFF.